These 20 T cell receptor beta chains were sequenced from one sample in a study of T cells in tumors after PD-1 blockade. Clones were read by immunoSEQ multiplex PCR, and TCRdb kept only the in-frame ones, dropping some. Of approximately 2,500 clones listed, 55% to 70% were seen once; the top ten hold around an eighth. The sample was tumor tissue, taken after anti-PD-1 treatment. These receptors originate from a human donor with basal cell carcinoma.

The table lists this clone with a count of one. In DNA form, the CDR3 reads TGTGCCAGCTCACGGGGGCCCTTTTATGGCTACACCTTC. Encoded protein: CASSRGPFYGYTF. This chain links TRBV18 with TRBJ1-2; tentative D call: TRBD1 (6 bases). Germline assignment: CDR1 KGHSH and CDR2 LQKENI. CDR3 size: 13 residues. Trimming took off 4 bases at V and 5 bases at J, with 11 bases between the two ends.

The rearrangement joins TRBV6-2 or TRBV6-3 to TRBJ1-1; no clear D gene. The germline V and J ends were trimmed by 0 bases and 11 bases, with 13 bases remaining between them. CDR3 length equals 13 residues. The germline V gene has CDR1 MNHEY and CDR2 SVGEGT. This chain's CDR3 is CASSYSGRWHAFF. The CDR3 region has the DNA TGTGCCAGCAGTTACTCGGGCAGGTGGCACGCTTTCTTT.

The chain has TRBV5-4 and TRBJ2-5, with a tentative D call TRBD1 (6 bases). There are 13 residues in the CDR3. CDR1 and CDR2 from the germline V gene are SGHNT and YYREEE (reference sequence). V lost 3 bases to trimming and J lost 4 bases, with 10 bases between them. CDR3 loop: CASSSTGSETQYF. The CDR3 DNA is TGTGCCAGCAGCTCGACAGGATCAGAGACCCAGTACTTC.

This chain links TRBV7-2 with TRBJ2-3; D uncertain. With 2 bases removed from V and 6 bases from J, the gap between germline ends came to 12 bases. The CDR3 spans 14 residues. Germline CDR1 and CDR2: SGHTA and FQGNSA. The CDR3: CASSLYRDGDTQYF. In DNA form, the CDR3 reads TGTGCCAGCAGCTTATATAGGGATGGTGATACGCAGTATTTT. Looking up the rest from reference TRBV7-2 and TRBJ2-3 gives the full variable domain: GAGVSQSPSNKVTEKGKDVELRCDPISGHTALYWYRQSLGQGLEFLIYFQGNSAPDKSGLPSDRFSAERTGGSVSTLTIQRTQQEDSAVYLCASSLYRDGDTQYFGPGTRLTVL.

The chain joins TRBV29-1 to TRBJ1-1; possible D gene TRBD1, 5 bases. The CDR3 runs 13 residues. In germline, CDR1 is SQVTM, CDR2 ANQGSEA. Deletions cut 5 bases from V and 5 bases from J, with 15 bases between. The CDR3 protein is CSVRTREGTEAFF. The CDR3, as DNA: TGCAGCGTTCGGACACGGGAGGGAACTGAAGCTTTCTTT.

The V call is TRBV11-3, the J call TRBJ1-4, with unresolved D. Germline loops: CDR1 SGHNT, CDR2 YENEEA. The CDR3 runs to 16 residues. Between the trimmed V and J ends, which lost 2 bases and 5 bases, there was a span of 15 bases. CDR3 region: CASSLHDTGSNEKLFF. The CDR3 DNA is TGTGCCAGCAGCTTACATGATACCGGGTCGAATGAAAAACTGTTTTTT. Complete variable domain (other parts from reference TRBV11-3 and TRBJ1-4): EAGVVQSPRYKIIEKKQPVAFWCNPISGHNTLYWYLQNLGQGPELLIRYENEEAVDDSQLPKDRFSAERLKGVDSTLKIQPAELGDSAVYLCASSLHDTGSNEKLFFGSGTQLSVL.

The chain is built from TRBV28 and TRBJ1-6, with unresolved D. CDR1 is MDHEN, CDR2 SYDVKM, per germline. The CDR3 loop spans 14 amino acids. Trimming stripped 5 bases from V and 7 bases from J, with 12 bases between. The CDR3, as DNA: TGTGCCAGCAGTCCTCGGGGAGGGAATTCACCCCTCCACTTT. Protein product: CASSPRGGNSPLHF.

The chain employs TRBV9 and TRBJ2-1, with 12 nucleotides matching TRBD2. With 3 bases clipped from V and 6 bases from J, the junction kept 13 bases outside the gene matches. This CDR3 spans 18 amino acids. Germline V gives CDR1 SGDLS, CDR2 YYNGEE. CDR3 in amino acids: CASSASTWTSGKGNEQFF. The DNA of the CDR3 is TGTGCCAGCAGCGCTTCGACCTGGACTAGCGGGAAGGGCAATGAGCAGTTCTTC. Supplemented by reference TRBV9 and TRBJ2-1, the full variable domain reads DSGVTQTPKHLITATGQRVTLRCSPRSGDLSVYWYQQSLDQGLQFLIQYYNGEERAKGNILERFSAQQFPDLHSELNLSSLELGDSALYFCASSASTWTSGKGNEQFFGPGTRLTVL.

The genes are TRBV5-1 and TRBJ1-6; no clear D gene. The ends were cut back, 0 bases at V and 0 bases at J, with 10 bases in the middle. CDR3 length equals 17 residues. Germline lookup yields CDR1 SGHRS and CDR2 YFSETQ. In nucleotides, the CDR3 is TGCGCCAGCAGCTTGGGGCGGACTCTCTCCTATAATTCACCCCTCCACTTT. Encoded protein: CASSLGRTLSYNSPLHF.

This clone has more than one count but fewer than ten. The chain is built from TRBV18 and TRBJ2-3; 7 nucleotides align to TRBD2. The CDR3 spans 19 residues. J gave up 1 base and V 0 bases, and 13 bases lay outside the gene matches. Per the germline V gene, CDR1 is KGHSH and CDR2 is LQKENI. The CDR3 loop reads CASSPPTSRLPPRTDTQYF. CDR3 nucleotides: TGTGCCAGCTCACCACCGACTAGCCGGCTCCCTCCACGCACAGATACGCAGTATTTT.

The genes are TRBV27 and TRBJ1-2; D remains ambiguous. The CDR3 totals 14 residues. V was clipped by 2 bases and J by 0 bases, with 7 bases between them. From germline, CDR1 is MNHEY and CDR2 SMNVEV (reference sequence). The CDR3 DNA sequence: TGTGCCAGCAGTTTAGACGGAGCTAACTATGGCTACACCTTC. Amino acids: CASSLDGANYGYTF.

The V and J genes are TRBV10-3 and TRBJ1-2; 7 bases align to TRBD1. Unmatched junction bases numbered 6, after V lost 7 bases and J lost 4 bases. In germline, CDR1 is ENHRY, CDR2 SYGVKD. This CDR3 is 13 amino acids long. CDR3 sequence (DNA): TGTGCCATCAAGGGGGACAGCCTCTATGGCTACACCTTC. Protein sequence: CAIKGDSLYGYTF.

CDR3 sequence (DNA): TGCAGCGTTGATTCCGGACAGGGGTTCAATGGCTACACCTTC. This translates into CSVDSGQGFNGYTF. This chain uses TRBV29-1 with TRBJ1-2; 9 bases align to TRBD1. Germline V gene sequence: CDR1 SQVTM, CDR2 ANQGSEA. The V and J ends lost 3 bases and 6 bases, in that order; junction bases with no gene match: 8. The CDR3 sequence is 14 residues long.

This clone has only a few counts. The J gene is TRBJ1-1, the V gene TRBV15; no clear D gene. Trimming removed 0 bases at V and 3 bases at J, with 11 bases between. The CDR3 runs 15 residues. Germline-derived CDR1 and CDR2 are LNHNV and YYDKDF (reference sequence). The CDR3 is CATSRDLWGDTEAFF. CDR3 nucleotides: TGTGCCACCAGCAGAGATCTTTGGGGTGACACTGAAGCTTTCTTT.

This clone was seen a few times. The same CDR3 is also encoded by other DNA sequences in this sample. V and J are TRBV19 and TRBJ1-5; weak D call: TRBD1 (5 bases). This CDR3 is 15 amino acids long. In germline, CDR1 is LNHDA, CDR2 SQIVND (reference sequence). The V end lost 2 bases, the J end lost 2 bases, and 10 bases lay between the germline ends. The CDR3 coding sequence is TGTGCCAGTAGTATATTGGGGGAGGGCAATCAGCCCCAGCATTTT. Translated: CASSILGEGNQPQHF. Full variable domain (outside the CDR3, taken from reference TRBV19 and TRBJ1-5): DGGITQSPKYLFRKEGQNVTLSCEQNLNHDAMYWYRQDPGQGLRLIYYSQIVNDFQKGDIAEGYSVSREKKESFPLTVTSAQKNPTAFYLCASSILGEGNQPQHFGDGTRLSIL.

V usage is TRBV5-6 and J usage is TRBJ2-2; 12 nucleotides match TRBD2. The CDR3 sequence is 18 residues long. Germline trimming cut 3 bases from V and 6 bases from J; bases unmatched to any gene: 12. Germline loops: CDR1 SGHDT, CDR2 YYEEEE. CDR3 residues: CASSSSSGGAIRAGELFF. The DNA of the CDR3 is TGTGCCAGCAGCTCATCTAGCGGGGGGGCCATTAGAGCCGGGGAGCTGTTTTTT.

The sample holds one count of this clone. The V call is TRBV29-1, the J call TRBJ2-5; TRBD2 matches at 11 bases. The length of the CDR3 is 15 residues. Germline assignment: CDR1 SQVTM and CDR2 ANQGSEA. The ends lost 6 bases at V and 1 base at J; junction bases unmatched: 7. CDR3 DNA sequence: TGCAGCGTCCGGATGGGGACTAGCGGCCAAGAGACCCAGTACTTC. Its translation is CSVRMGTSGQETQYF.

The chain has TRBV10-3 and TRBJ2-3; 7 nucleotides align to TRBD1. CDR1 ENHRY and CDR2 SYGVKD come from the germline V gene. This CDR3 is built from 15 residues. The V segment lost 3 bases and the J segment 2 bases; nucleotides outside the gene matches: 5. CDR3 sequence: CAISDGTVHTDTQYF. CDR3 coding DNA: TGTGCCATCAGTGATGGGACAGTCCACACAGATACGCAGTATTTT.

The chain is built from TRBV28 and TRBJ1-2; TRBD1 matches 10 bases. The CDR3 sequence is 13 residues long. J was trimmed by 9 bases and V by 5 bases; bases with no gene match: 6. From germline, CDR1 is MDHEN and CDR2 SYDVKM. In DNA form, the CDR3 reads TGTGCCAGCAGTAGAGGGACAGGGGCCAGCTACACCTTC. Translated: CASSRGTGASYTF.

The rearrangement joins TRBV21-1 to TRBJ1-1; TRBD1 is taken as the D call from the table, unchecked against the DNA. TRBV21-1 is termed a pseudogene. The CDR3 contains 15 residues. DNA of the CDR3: TGTGCCAGCAGCAAGAAAGTAACAGGGGCTACTGAAGCTTTCTTT. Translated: CASSKKVTGATEAFF.